The following is a TCR beta chain sequence with its context. The antigen remains unidentified. The entry originates in a study of cytomegalovirus exposure and HLA in healthy donors. On the study more broadly: From donors who were HLA-typed, an early data release held approximately 91 million unique TCRs. Whole-study results and caveats: Looking again later, the authors saw that most CMV-associated TCR beta chains seemed HLA-restricted.

PCR primers comprised 60 Vbeta and 13 Jbeta primers. Measured with immunoSEQ multiplex PCR; TCRdb has only the in-frame clones, and not every one. The sample has 95,000 or so clones; 65% to 90% are singletons. CDR1 and CDR2 (germline): MGHRA, YSYEKL. V lost 4 bases, J lost 1 base, and 5 bases stayed unmatched. CDR3 size: 15 residues. This TCR was sampled from a woman in her 70s in good health and CMV-seropositive. Material: PBMCs. The chain employs TRBV4-1 and TRBJ1-1; 8 nucleotides line up with TRBD1. The CDR3 DNA follows: TGCGCCAGCAGCCTTTCAGGACAGGGGAACACTGAAGCTTTCTTT. It encodes CASSLSGQGNTEAFF.